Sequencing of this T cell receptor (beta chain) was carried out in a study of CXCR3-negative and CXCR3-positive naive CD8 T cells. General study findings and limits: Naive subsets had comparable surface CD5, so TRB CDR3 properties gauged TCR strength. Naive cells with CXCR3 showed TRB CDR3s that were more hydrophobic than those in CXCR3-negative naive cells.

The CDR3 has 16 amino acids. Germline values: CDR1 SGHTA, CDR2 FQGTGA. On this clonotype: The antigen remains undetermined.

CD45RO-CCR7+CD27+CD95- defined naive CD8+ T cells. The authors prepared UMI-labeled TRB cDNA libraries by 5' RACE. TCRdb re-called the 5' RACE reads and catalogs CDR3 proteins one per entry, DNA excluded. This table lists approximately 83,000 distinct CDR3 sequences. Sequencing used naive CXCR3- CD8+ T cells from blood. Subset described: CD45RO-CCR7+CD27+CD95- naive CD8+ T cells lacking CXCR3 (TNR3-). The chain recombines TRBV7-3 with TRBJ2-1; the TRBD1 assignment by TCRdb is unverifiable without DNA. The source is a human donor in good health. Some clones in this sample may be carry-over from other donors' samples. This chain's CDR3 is CASSPGFGELYNEQFF.